This T cell receptor (beta chain) was retrieved from a study of early T cells in non-severe SARS-CoV-2 infection. Study summary: Sequenced bulk RNA came from whole blood that was unsorted, and chains were unpaired.

Individual cDNA molecules were tagged with unique molecular identifiers. Via MiXCR, TCRdb re-called the 5' RACE reads, giving one row per CDR3 protein. The table has tens of thousands of distinct CDR3 sequences, more than 7% seen once. Remarks on this clonotype: Its target is not known.

Study-wide results and limits: Reliance on VDJdb matching favored anti-spike CD8 responses; private and CD4 specificities were missed.

V dropped 0 bases and J dropped 7 bases, with 15 bases sitting between them. The CDR3 is 15 amino acids. Germline V lookup: CDR1 KGHSH, CDR2 LQKENI. Source material: whole blood. The receptor's source is an adult who was a healthcare worker with PCR-confirmed SARS-CoV-2 infection or an uninfected control (not recorded which). This rearrangement joins TRBV18 to TRBJ1-2, with a weak D call TRBD1 (5 bases). Here the CDR3 DNA reads TGTGCCAGCTCACCACCTTTGGGGCGGGGTAGTGGCTACACCTTC. Its protein product is CASSPPLGRGSGYTF.